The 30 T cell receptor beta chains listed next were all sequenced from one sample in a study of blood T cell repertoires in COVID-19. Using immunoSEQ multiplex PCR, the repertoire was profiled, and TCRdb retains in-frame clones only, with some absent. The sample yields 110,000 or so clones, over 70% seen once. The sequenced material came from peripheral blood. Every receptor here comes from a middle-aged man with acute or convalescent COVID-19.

In nucleotides, the CDR3 is TGTGCCACCAGCTTTAGCGGGGAGGAGCAGTTCTTC. Translating it yields CATSFSGEEQFF. V is TRBV15 and J is TRBJ2-1; 8 bases line up with TRBD2. Losses at the gene ends were 5 bases for V and 10 bases for J; bases not matched to a gene: 4. Germline assignment: CDR1 LNHNV and CDR2 YYDKDF (reference sequence). This CDR3 spans 12 amino acids. The complete variable domain, with remaining parts taken from reference TRBV15 and TRBJ2-1, reads DAMVIQNPRYQVTQFGKPVTLSCSQTLNHNVMYWYQQKSSQAPKLLFHYYDKDFNNEADTPDNFQSRRPNTSFCFLDIRSPGLGDTAMYLCATSFSGEEQFFGPGTRLTVL.

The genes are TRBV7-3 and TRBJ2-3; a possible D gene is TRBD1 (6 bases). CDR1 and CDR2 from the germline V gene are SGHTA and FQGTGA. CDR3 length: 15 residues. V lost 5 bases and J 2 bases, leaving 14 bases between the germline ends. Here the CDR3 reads CASSLGQSATDTQYF. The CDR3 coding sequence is TGTGCCAGCAGCCTCGGACAGTCGGCCACAGATACGCAGTATTTT.

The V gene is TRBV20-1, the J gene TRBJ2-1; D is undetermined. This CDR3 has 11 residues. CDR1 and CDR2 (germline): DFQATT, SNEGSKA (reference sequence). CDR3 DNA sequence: TGCAGCCGAATAGCCCACAATGAGCAGTTCTTC. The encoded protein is CSRIAHNEQFF.

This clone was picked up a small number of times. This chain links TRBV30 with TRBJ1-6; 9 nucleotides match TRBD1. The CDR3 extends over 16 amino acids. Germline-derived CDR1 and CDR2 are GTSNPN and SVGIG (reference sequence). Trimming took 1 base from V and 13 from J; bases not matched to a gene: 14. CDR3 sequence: CAWSAGSDRGISPLHF. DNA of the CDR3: TGTGCCTGGAGTGCCGGATCGGACAGGGGAATCTCCCCCCTCCACTTT.

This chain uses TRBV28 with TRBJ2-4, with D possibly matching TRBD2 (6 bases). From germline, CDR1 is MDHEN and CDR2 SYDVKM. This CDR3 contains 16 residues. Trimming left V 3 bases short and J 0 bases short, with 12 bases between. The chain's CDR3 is CASSLGDSTAKNIQYF. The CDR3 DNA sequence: TGTGCCAGCAGTTTGGGGGACTCCACAGCCAAAAACATTCAGTACTTC. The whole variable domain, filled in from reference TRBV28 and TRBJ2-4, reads DVKVTQSSRYLVKRTGEKVFLECVQDMDHENMFWYRQDPGLGLRLIYFSYDVKMKEKGDIPEGYSVSREKKERFSLILESASTNQTSMYLCASSLGDSTAKNIQYFGAGTRLSVL.

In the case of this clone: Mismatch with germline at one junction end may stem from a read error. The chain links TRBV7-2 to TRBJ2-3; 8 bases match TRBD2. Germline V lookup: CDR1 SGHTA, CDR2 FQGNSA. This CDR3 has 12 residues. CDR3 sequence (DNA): TGTGCCAGCAGCCAACGGGGGCGGGGGGCGCGGTTT. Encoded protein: CASSQRGRGARF. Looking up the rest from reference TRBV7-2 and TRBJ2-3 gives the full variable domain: GAGVSQSPSNKVTEKGKDVELRCDPISGHTALYWYRQSLGQGLEFLIYFQGNSAPDKSGLPSDRFSAERTGGSVSTLTIQRTQQEDSAVYLCASSQRGRGARFGPGTRLTVL.

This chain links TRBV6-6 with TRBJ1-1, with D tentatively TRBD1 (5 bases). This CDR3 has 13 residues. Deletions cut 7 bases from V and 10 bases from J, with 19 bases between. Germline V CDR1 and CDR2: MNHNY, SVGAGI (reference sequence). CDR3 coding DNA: TGTGCCAGCACCCCCTGGACGACAGATCGAGCTTTCTTT. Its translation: CASTPWTTDRAFF.

CDR3 region: CATPESISGEQYF. The CDR3 nucleotides read TGTGCCACCCCTGAAAGCATCTCGGGCGAGCAGTACTTC. This chain joins TRBV2 and TRBJ2-7; D is unresolved. The CDR3 is 13 residues long. Germline assignment: CDR1 SNHLY and CDR2 FYNNEI. The ends were cut back, 10 bases at V and 6 bases at J, with 19 bases in the middle.

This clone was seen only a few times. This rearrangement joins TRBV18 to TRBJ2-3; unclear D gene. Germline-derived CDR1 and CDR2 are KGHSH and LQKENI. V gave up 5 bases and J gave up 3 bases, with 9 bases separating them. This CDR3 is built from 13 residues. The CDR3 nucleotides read TGTGCCAGCTCAGGAGCGTTAACAGATACGCAGTATTTT. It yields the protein CASSGALTDTQYF.

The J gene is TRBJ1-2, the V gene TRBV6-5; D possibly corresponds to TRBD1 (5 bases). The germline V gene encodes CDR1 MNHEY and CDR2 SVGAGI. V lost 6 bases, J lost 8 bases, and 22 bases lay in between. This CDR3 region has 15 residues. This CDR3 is CASSGSKYGWGGYTF. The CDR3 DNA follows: TGTGCCAGCAGCGGATCTAAATACGGCTGGGGCGGCTACACCTTC.

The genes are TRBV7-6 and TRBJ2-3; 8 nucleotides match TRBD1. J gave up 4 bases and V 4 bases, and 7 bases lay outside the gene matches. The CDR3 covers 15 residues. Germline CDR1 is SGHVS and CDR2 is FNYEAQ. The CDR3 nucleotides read TGTGCCAGCAGCTCGATTTCGGACAGGGCAGATACGCAGTATTTT. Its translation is CASSSISDRADTQYF.

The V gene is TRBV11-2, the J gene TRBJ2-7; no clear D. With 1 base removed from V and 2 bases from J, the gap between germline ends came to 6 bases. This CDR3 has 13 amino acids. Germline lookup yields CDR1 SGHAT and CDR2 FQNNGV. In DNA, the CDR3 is TGTGCCAGCAGCTTAGGGGCCGCCTACGAGCAGTACTTC. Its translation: CASSLGAAYEQYF.

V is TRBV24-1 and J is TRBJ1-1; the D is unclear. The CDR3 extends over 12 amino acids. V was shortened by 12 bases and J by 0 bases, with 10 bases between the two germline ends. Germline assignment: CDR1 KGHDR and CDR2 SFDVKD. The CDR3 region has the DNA TGTGCCTCGTCTAAAATGAACACTGAAGCTTTCTTT. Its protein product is CASSKMNTEAFF.

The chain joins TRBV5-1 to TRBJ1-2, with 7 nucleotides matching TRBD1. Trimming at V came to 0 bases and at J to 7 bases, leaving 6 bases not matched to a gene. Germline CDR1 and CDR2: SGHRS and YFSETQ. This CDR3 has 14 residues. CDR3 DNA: TGCGCCAGCAGCTTGGATACAGGGGCTACTGGCTACACCTTC. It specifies CASSLDTGATGYTF.

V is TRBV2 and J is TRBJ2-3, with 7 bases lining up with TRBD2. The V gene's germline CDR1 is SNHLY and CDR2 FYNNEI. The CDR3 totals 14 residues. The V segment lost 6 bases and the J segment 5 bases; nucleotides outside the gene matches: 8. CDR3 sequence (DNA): TGTGCCAGCAGGAGACTAGCTTGGAAAGATACGCAGTATTTT. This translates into CASRRLAWKDTQYF.

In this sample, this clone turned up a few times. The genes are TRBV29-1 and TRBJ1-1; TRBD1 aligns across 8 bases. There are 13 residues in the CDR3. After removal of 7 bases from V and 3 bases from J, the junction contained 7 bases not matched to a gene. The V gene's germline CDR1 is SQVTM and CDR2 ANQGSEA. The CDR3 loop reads CSERDRPYTEAFF. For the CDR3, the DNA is TGCAGCGAAAGGGACAGGCCCTACACTGAAGCTTTCTTT.

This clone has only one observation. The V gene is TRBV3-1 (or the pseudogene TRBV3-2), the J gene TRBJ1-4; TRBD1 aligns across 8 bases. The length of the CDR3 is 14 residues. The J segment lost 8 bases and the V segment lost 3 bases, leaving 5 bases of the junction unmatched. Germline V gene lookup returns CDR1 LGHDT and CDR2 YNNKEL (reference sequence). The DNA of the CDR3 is TGTGCCAGCAGCCACTTGGGACAGGCCGAAAAACTGTTTTTT. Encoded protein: CASSHLGQAEKLFF.

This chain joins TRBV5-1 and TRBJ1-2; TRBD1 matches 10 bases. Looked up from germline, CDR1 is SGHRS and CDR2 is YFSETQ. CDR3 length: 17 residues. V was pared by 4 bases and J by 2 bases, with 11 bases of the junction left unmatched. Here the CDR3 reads CASSGRDRGFVNYGYTF. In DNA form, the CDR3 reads TGCGCCAGCAGCGGTCGGGACAGGGGATTCGTCAACTATGGCTACACCTTC.

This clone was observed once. CDR3 residues: CASSPNPGTSGGRHEQFF. CDR3 DNA sequence: TGTGCCAGCAGCCCCAACCCCGGGACTAGCGGGGGACGTCATGAGCAGTTCTTC. The chain is built from TRBV9 and TRBJ2-1; 14 bases fit TRBD2. J gave up 8 bases and V 4 bases, and 14 bases lay outside the gene matches. The germline V gene encodes CDR1 SGDLS and CDR2 YYNGEE. There are 18 residues in the CDR3.

This CDR3 reads CASRSGQGNTIYF. CDR3 DNA: TGTGCCAGTAGAAGCGGACAGGGAAACACCATATATTTT. The V call is TRBV19, the J call TRBJ1-3; D is possibly TRBD1 (6 bases). V lost 6 bases, J lost 4 bases, and 10 bases lay in between. Germline-derived CDR1 and CDR2 are LNHDA and SQIVND (reference sequence). CDR3 length: 13 residues.

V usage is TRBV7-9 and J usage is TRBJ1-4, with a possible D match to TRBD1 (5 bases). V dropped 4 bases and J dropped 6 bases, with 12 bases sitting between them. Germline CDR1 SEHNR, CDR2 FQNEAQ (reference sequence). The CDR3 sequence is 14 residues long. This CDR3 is CASSSRGGDEKLFF. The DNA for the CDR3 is TGTGCCAGCAGCTCGCGCGGGGGAGATGAAAAACTGTTTTTT.

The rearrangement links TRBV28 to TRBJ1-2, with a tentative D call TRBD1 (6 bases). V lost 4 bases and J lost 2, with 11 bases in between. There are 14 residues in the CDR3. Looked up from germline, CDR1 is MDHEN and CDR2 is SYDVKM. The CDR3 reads CASSSAGANYGYTF. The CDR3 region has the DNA TGTGCCAGCAGTTCGGCAGGGGCGAACTATGGCTACACCTTC.

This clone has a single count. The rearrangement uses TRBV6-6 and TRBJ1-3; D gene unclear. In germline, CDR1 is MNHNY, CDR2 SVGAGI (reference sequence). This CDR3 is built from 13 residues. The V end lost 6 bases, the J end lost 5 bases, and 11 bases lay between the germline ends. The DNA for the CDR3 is TGTGCCAGCAGGAAGGAGTCTCGAAACACCATATATTTT. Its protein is CASRKESRNTIYF.

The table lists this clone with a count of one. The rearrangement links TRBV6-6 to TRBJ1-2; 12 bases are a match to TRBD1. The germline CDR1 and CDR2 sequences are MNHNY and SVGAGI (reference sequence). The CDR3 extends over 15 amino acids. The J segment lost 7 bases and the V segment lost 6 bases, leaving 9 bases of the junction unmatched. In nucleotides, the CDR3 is TGTGCCAGCAGGGACTCCGGGACAGGGGGCAGTGGCTACACCTTC. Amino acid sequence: CASRDSGTGGSGYTF.

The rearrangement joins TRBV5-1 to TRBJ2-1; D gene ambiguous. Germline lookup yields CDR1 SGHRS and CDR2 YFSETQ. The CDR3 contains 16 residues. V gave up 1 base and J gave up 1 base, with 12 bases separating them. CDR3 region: CASSLSPSTSYNEQFF. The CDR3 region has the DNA TGCGCCAGCAGCTTGTCCCCAAGTACTTCCTACAATGAGCAGTTCTTC. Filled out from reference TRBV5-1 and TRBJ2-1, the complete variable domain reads KAGVTQTPRYLIKTRGQQVTLSCSPISGHRSVSWYQQTPGQGLQFLFEYFSETQRNKGNFPGRFSGRQFSNSRSEMNVSTLELGDSALYLCASSLSPSTSYNEQFFGPGTRLTVL.

CDR3 sequence: CASSSSGVSPYEQYF. CDR3 bases: TGTGCCAGCAGCTCTAGCGGGGTCTCCCCCTACGAGCAGTACTTC. The chain has TRBV5-6 and TRBJ2-7, with TRBD2 identical over 9 bases. The junction had 6 bases not matched to a gene; V was cut back by 3 bases and J by 2 bases. This CDR3 spans 15 amino acids. Germline CDR1 is SGHDT and CDR2 is YYEEEE.

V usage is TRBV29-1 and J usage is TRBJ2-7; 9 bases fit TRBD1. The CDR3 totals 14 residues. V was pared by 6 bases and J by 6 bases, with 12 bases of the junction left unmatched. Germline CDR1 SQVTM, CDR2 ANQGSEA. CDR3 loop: CSVFTGQGHREQYF. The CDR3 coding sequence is TGCAGCGTCTTTACGGGACAGGGACATCGCGAGCAGTACTTC.

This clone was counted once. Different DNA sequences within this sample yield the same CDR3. The CDR3 DNA is TGTGCCACCCTTTTAACTGGACAGGGACAAGAGACCCAGTACTTC. Its protein product is CATLLTGQGQETQYF. The chain couples TRBV28 to TRBJ2-5; TRBD1 matches 8 bases. The CDR3 has 15 residues. V lost 10 bases, J lost 2 bases, and 12 bases stayed unmatched. Germline CDR1 reads MDHEN; CDR2 reads SYDVKM. The complete variable domain, with remaining parts taken from reference TRBV28 and TRBJ2-5, reads DVKVTQSSRYLVKRTGEKVFLECVQDMDHENMFWYRQDPGLGLRLIYFSYDVKMKEKGDIPEGYSVSREKKERFSLILESASTNQTSMYLCATLLTGQGQETQYFGPGTRLLVL.

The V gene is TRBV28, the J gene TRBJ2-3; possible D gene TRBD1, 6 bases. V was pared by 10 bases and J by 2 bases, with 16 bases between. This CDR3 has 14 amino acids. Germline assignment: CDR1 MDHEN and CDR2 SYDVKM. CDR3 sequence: CATVQGLTTDTQYF. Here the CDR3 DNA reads TGTGCCACGGTTCAGGGGCTAACCACAGATACGCAGTATTTT.

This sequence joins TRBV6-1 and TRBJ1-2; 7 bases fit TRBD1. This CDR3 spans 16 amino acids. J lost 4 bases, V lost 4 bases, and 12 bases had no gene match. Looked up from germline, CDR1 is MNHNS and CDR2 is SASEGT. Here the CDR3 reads CASSGQGPASPYGYTF. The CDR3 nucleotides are TGTGCCAGCAGTGGACAGGGTCCCGCAAGTCCCTATGGCTACACCTTC.